The clone carrying this T cell receptor (beta chain) was recorded a few times. Its antigen is not identified. The PCR contained 60 Vbeta and 13 Jbeta primers. Some clones are missing from TCRdb's copy, which holds only in-frame ones; the method was immunoSEQ multiplex PCR. This table has about 90,000 clones, about 70% appearing once. The data are from a study of cytomegalovirus exposure and HLA in healthy donors. Trimming shortened V by 2 bases and J by 5 bases, and 19 bases separated the two germline ends. The CDR3 totals 17 residues. From germline, CDR1 is MNHNS and CDR2 SASEGT. General study findings and limits: It was reported that TCR beta sequences correctly inferred the HLA-A and HLA-B alleles for most subjects. An analysis was carried out at a later point. It showed that HLA-associated TCR beta chains were more clonally expanded than equally common non-associated chains.

The TCR comes from a young man in good health and CMV-seronegative. The sequenced material came from PBMCs. The chain is built from TRBV6-1 and TRBJ2-4, with D tentatively TRBD2 (6 bases). The CDR3 region is CASSEYRETPLQNIQYF. In DNA, the CDR3 is TGTGCCAGCAGTGAATATCGGGAGACACCACTCCAAAACATTCAGTACTTC.